The clone carrying this T cell receptor (beta chain) was observed a few times. This sample was taken from a study of T-cell memory formation after mild COVID-19. Each CDR3 protein gets one entry after TCRdb re-called the 5' RACE reads with MiXCR. This sample has roughly 100,000 distinct CDR3 sequences; 15% to 20% occur once, and the top ten carry over 25%. This CDR3 has 12 residues. V lost 11 bases and J 2 bases, leaving 12 bases between the germline ends. The V call is TRBV12-3 or TRBV12-4, the J call TRBJ1-1; D is unclear. The receptor's source is an adult woman who had mild COVID-19 (a few samples of this study predate the infection). Cell type and time point are not known. Sequencing was performed on PBMCs or a T cell subset sorted from them (not recorded which). CDR3 loop: CALGRANTEAFF. The CDR3 region has the DNA TGTGCCCTCGGAAGGGCAAACACTGAAGCTTTCTTT.